A selection of T cell receptor beta chains follows, all from one sample in a study of T cell responses to AZD1222 COVID-19 vaccine. Profiled with immunoSEQ multiplex PCR; TCRdb holds only in-frame clones, not every one. The table includes around 180,000 clones, less than 95% detected once. Sequenced material: peripheral blood, taken on day 0 of AZD1222 vaccination. These receptors were obtained from an adult in good health. CDR3s include the opening cysteine and the closing phenylalanine or tryptophan. A D gene is named only where the DNA matches it firmly. Clone size is not always given. Where it is, it says once, few, many or a class for expanded clones.

J gene: TRBJ2-1
V gene: TRBV12-3/TRBV12-4
clone size: -
D gene: -
CDR3 DNA: TGTGCCAGCAACGAGGGCAATGAGCAGTTCTTC
CDR3 protein: CASNEGNEQFF

J gene: TRBJ2-1
V gene: TRBV5-5
clone size: -
D gene: -
CDR3 DNA: TGTGCCAGCAGCCCAACACCGGAGGGGTACAATGAGCAGTTCTTC
CDR3 protein: CASSPTPEGYNEQFF

J gene: TRBJ2-3
V gene: TRBV6-2/TRBV6-3
clone size: -
D gene: TRBD2
CDR3 DNA: TGTGCCAGCAGTACCCGGACTAGCGGGGCCCCAGATACGCAGTATTTT
CDR3 protein: CASSTRTSGAPDTQYF

J gene: TRBJ2-5
V gene: TRBV19
clone size: -
D gene: -
CDR3 DNA: TGTGCCAGTAGTGTGGGACCAGGGAAGCAAGAGACCCAGTACTTC
CDR3 protein: CASSVGPGKQETQYF

J gene: TRBJ1-5
V gene: TRBV7-2
clone size: -
D gene: -
CDR3 DNA: TGTGCCAGCTCTAGGGACCGTCAAGGGCCCCAGCATTTT
CDR3 protein: CASSRDRQGPQHF

J gene: TRBJ2-3
V gene: TRBV4-3
clone size: -
D gene: -
CDR3 DNA: TGCGCCAGCAGCCAAGAAATGACTGGGGTGGCAGATACGCAGTATTTT
CDR3 protein: CASSQEMTGVADTQYF

J gene: TRBJ1-1
V gene: TRBV7-9
clone size: -
D gene: -
CDR3 DNA: TGTGCCAGCAGCCGCCACTTGGATGAAGCTTTCTTT
CDR3 protein: CASSRHLDEAFF

J gene: TRBJ2-1
V gene: TRBV5-4
clone size: -
D gene: TRBD1
CDR3 DNA: TGTGCCAGCACCACAGGGGGAGGATTAAGCAATGAGCAGTTCTTC
CDR3 protein: CASTTGGGLSNEQFF

J gene: TRBJ2-6
V gene: TRBV7-3
clone size: -
D gene: -
CDR3 DNA: TGTGCCAGCAGCCCCTCCTCTGGCTCTGGGGCCAACGTCCTGACTTTC
CDR3 protein: CASSPSSGSGANVLTF

J gene: TRBJ2-3
V gene: TRBV9
clone size: once
D gene: -
CDR3 DNA: TGTGCCAGCAGCCCCGGGTCAGATACGCAGTATTTT
CDR3 protein: CASSPGSDTQYF

J gene: TRBJ2-2
V gene: TRBV2
clone size: -
D gene: TRBD2
CDR3 DNA: TGTGCCAGCACTCCCGGGCGGGGGAGTGCCGGGGAGCTGTTTTTT
CDR3 protein: CASTPGRGSAGELFF

J gene: TRBJ2-3
V gene: TRBV11-2
clone size: -
D gene: TRBD1
CDR3 DNA: TGTGCCAGCAGCTTAACCGGGACAGGAGGAATTACTAGCACAGATACGCAGTATTTT
CDR3 protein: CASSLTGTGGITSTDTQYF

J gene: TRBJ2-2
V gene: TRBV6-2/TRBV6-3
clone size: -
D gene: TRBD2
CDR3 DNA: TGTGCCAGCAGTAGGCGTCTGGGCGGGGGGCCCAACACCGGGGAGCTGTTTTTT
CDR3 protein: CASSRRLGGGPNTGELFF

J gene: TRBJ1-3
V gene: TRBV7-9
clone size: -
D gene: -
CDR3 DNA: TGTGCCAGCAGCTTAGGAGGGTTTGGGCAGGGCTCTGGAAACACCATATATTTT
CDR3 protein: CASSLGGFGQGSGNTIYF

J gene: TRBJ2-1
V gene: TRBV6-5
clone size: -
D gene: TRBD1
CDR3 DNA: TGTGCCAGCAGAATAGAGGGGGCGCCGTACAATGAGCAGTTCTTC
CDR3 protein: CASRIEGAPYNEQFF

J gene: TRBJ1-6
V gene: TRBV7-6
clone size: -
D gene: -
CDR3 DNA: TGTGCCAGCAGCTTCCAAAATTCACCCCTCCACTTT
CDR3 protein: CASSFQNSPLHF

J gene: TRBJ2-5
V gene: TRBV21-1
clone size: once
D gene: -
CDR3 DNA: TGTGCCAGCAGCAAAGGGGAATGGGAGACCCAGTACTTC
CDR3 protein: CASSKGEWETQYF

J gene: TRBJ2-2
V gene: TRBV7-9
clone size: -
D gene: -
CDR3 DNA: TGTGCCTCCGAGGACGGCTTCACCGGGGAGCTGTTTTTT
CDR3 protein: CASEDGFTGELFF

J gene: TRBJ2-7
V gene: TRBV7-2
clone size: -
D gene: -
CDR3 DNA: TGTGCCAGCAGCTTCCACGGCGGGGCTTCCTCCTACGAGCAGTACTTC
CDR3 protein: CASSFHGGASSYEQYF

J gene: TRBJ2-2
V gene: TRBV7-2
clone size: -
D gene: TRBD1
CDR3 DNA: TGTGCCAGCAGTTCTCTTCAGGGGGCGTCCGGGGAGCTGTTTTTT
CDR3 protein: CASSSLQGASGELFF

J gene: TRBJ2-2
V gene: TRBV10-3
clone size: -
D gene: TRBD1
CDR3 DNA: TGTGCCATCAGTGCAGTCCCGGGACAGGGCCTCACCGGGGAGCTGTTTTTT
CDR3 protein: CAISAVPGQGLTGELFF

J gene: TRBJ2-3
V gene: TRBV7-9
clone size: -
D gene: TRBD1
CDR3 DNA: TGTGCCAGCAACCCACGACAGGGGGCCGCAGATACGCAGTATTTT
CDR3 protein: CASNPRQGAADTQYF

J gene: TRBJ2-7
V gene: TRBV7-9
clone size: -
D gene: -
CDR3 DNA: TGTGCCAGCAGCTCCTGGGGGGACAGCGAATCCTACGAGCAGTACTTC
CDR3 protein: CASSSWGDSESYEQYF

J gene: TRBJ2-5
V gene: TRBV12-3/TRBV12-4
clone size: -
D gene: -
CDR3 DNA: TGTGCCAGCAGTTTAGGGTCGCAAGAGACCCAGTACTTC
CDR3 protein: CASSLGSQETQYF

J gene: TRBJ1-3
V gene: TRBV9
clone size: -
D gene: TRBD1
CDR3 DNA: TGTGCCAGCAGCGTAAATGGACAGGGCACAAACTCTGGAAACACCATATATTTT
CDR3 protein: CASSVNGQGTNSGNTIYF

J gene: TRBJ2-7
V gene: TRBV7-3
clone size: -
D gene: TRBD1
CDR3 DNA: TGTGCCAGCAGCTCTACCGGGACAGGGCTAGAGCAGTACTTC
CDR3 protein: CASSSTGTGLEQYF

J gene: TRBJ2-1
V gene: TRBV5-4
clone size: -
D gene: TRBD2
CDR3 DNA: TGTGCCAGCAGCTTGGGAGGACTAGCGGGGGGTCGTGGTGAGCAGTTCTTC
CDR3 protein: CASSLGGLAGGRGEQFF

J gene: TRBJ1-6
V gene: TRBV9
clone size: -
D gene: -
CDR3 DNA: TGTGCCAGCACTGGCGGGTCGAATTCACCCCTCCACTTT
CDR3 protein: CASTGGSNSPLHF

J gene: TRBJ2-6
V gene: TRBV11-2
clone size: -
D gene: -
CDR3 DNA: TGTGCCAGCATGCGGGCAGGGGCCAACGTCCTGACTTTC
CDR3 protein: CASMRAGANVLTF

J gene: TRBJ2-5
V gene: TRBV19
clone size: -
D gene: -
CDR3 DNA: TGTGCCAGTAGTACCTGGACCGGCCAAGAGACCCAGTACTTC
CDR3 protein: CASSTWTGQETQYF

J gene: TRBJ1-1
V gene: TRBV4-2
clone size: -
D gene: -
CDR3 DNA: TGTGCCAGCAGCCAACCCCAAGGCCCCACTGAAGCTTTCTTT
CDR3 protein: CASSQPQGPTEAFF

J gene: TRBJ2-2
V gene: TRBV3-1/TRBV3-2
clone size: -
D gene: TRBD2
CDR3 DNA: TGTGCCAGCAGCCAGTCAGTCATCCTAGCGGGGGCCGGGGAGCTGTTTTTT
CDR3 protein: CASSQSVILAGAGELFF

J gene: TRBJ1-1
V gene: TRBV14
clone size: -
D gene: -
CDR3 DNA: TGTGCCAGCAGCTGGGGGACTCAGGACACTGAAGCTTTCTTT
CDR3 protein: CASSWGTQDTEAFF

J gene: TRBJ2-5
V gene: TRBV9
clone size: -
D gene: -
CDR3 DNA: TGTGCCAGCAGCGTAGAGGGATGGGAGACCCAGTACTTC
CDR3 protein: CASSVEGWETQYF

J gene: TRBJ2-4
V gene: TRBV6-1
clone size: once
D gene: TRBD2
CDR3 DNA: TGTGCCAGCAGTGGCGTAGCGGGAGTAGCCAAAAACATTCAGTACTTC
CDR3 protein: CASSGVAGVAKNIQYF

J gene: TRBJ1-2
V gene: TRBV5-1
clone size: -
D gene: -
CDR3 DNA: TGCGCCAGCAGCACAGGGACACTACATGAGAGCTATGGCTACACCTTC
CDR3 protein: CASSTGTLHESYGYTF

J gene: TRBJ2-1
V gene: TRBV7-8
clone size: once
D gene: TRBD2
CDR3 DNA: TGTGCCAGCAGCTTTACCCTAGCGGGGGGGAATGAGCAGTTCTTC
CDR3 protein: CASSFTLAGGNEQFF

J gene: TRBJ1-1
V gene: TRBV21-1
clone size: -
D gene: -
CDR3 DNA: TGTGCCAGCTCGACAGGCAGGAACACTGAAGCTTTCTTT
CDR3 protein: CASSTGRNTEAFF

J gene: TRBJ1-6
V gene: TRBV5-1
clone size: few
D gene: TRBD1
CDR3 DNA: TGCGCCAGCAGCGGCGGACAGGGAAATAATTCACCCCTCCACTTT
CDR3 protein: CASSGGQGNNSPLHF

J gene: TRBJ1-4
V gene: TRBV19
clone size: -
D gene: -
CDR3 DNA: TGTGCCAGTAGTACAGGGGCAACTAATGAAAAACTGTTTTTT
CDR3 protein: CASSTGATNEKLFF

J gene: TRBJ1-4
V gene: TRBV29-1
clone size: -
D gene: -
CDR3 DNA: TGCAGCGTGGGGGACGCGGGAAAACTGTTTTTT
CDR3 protein: CSVGDAGKLFF

J gene: TRBJ1-6
V gene: TRBV4-1
clone size: -
D gene: -
CDR3 DNA: TGCGCCAGCAGCCAAGAACGGGATTCACCCCTCCACTTT
CDR3 protein: CASSQERDSPLHF

J gene: TRBJ2-2
V gene: TRBV7-2
clone size: few
D gene: -
CDR3 DNA: TGTGCCAGCAGCGCCCTAGTGGGAAGTACCGGGGAGCTGTTTTTT
CDR3 protein: CASSALVGSTGELFF

J gene: TRBJ1-2
V gene: TRBV11-2
clone size: -
D gene: -
CDR3 DNA: TGTGCCAGCAGGGGGGTCATTTATGGCTACACCTTC
CDR3 protein: CASRGVIYGYTF

J gene: TRBJ2-3
V gene: TRBV9
clone size: -
D gene: TRBD2
CDR3 DNA: TGTGCCAGCAGTAGAGCGGGGGCTGGGGAAAATACGCAGTATTTT
CDR3 protein: CASSRAGAGENTQYF

J gene: TRBJ2-7
V gene: TRBV7-8
clone size: -
D gene: -
CDR3 DNA: TGTGCCAGCAGCTTCAGGGGGGGAACGTACGAGCAGTACTTC
CDR3 protein: CASSFRGGTYEQYF

J gene: TRBJ2-7
V gene: TRBV12-3/TRBV12-4
clone size: -
D gene: TRBD1
CDR3 DNA: TGTGCCAGCAGAGCCTTACGGACAGGGCGGCAGTACTTC
CDR3 protein: CASRALRTGRQYF

J gene: TRBJ1-1
V gene: TRBV6-5
clone size: -
D gene: TRBD1
CDR3 DNA: TGTGCCAGCAGTTATACCGGGACAGGGGGCGGAGCTTTCTTT
CDR3 protein: CASSYTGTGGGAFF

J gene: TRBJ2-5
V gene: TRBV7-2
clone size: -
D gene: -
CDR3 DNA: TGTGCCAGCAGCTTAATCGGGCAGGCCCAGTACTTC
CDR3 protein: CASSLIGQAQYF

J gene: TRBJ2-2
V gene: TRBV3-1/TRBV3-2
clone size: -
D gene: TRBD2
CDR3 DNA: TGTGCCAGCAGCGTCCGGACTAGCGGGGTTATCGGGGAGCTGTTTTTT
CDR3 protein: CASSVRTSGVIGELFF

J gene: TRBJ1-3
V gene: TRBV7-8
clone size: once
D gene: -
CDR3 DNA: TGTGCCAGCAGCTTCTCTGGAAACACCATATATTTT
CDR3 protein: CASSFSGNTIYF

J gene: TRBJ1-3
V gene: TRBV6-2/TRBV6-3
clone size: -
D gene: TRBD1
CDR3 DNA: TGTGCCAGCAGTTATCACCGGACAGGGAGCCCCCGCTCTGGAAACACCATATATTTT
CDR3 protein: CASSYHRTGSPRSGNTIYF

J gene: TRBJ2-2
V gene: TRBV4-2
clone size: few
D gene: TRBD2
CDR3 DNA: TGTGCCAGCAGCCAAGCTCTAGCGGGGGGGAACACCGGGGAGCTGTTTTTT
CDR3 protein: CASSQALAGGNTGELFF

J gene: TRBJ2-3
V gene: TRBV4-2
clone size: -
D gene: TRBD2
CDR3 DNA: TGTGCCAGCAGCCCGGGGACTAGCGGGAGCACAGATACGCAGTATTTT
CDR3 protein: CASSPGTSGSTDTQYF